This record looks at one T cell receptor beta chain sequence and its context. The antigen remains undetermined. In the PCR, 60 Vbeta and 13 Jbeta primers were used. Assay used: immunoSEQ multiplex PCR; TCRdb lists only in-frame clones, some missing. The sample consists of about 200,000 clones, more than 60% of them appearing once. This entry belongs to a study of cytomegalovirus exposure and HLA in healthy donors. Overall study: Of the donors genotyped, a few hundred in all, 75% to 85% fell in the Caucasian-associated ancestry cluster.

Study-wide results and caveats: Sequencing likely generated an artifact that appeared as a cluster of highly shared sequence variants. Cytomegalovirus status, reportedly, was diagnosed with high specificity and sensitivity by the classifier. Most observed TCR sequences were rare, whereas some public TCRs were detected in many donors.

This CDR3 spans 12 amino acids. The TCR originated in a man aged 35 to 55 in good health and CMV-seronegative. Sequences were obtained from PBMCs. This chain uses TRBV21-1 with TRBJ2-1; the D call TRBD2 from the table was never checked on the DNA. TRBV21-1 is termed a pseudogene. CDR3 in amino acids: CASTGGGSEQFF. The CDR3, as DNA: TGTGCCAGCACTGGGGGAGGGAGTGAGCAGTTCTTC.